The 30 T cell receptor beta chains presented below share a single source sample, sequenced in a study of radiation and T cells in renal cell carcinoma. Profiling relied on immunoSEQ multiplex PCR, and the TCRdb table lists in-frame clones only, not all of them. Found here are around 130,000 clones, approximately 90% of them singletons; the top ten hold 4.5% to 7.5%. Time point of the sample: blood 2 weeks post-SBRT. Treatment of the sample: 15 Gy SBRT to primary tumor, nephrectomy 4 weeks later. The sample here was blood, taken from a patient whose treatment included radiotherapy and nephrectomy. These receptors were collected from a woman in her seventies with renal cell carcinoma.

The chain links TRBV5-4 to TRBJ2-7; 9 bases line up with TRBD1. CDR3 length: 15 residues. Germline V gene data show CDR1 as SGHNT and CDR2 as YYREEE (reference sequence). V lost 0 bases to trimming and J lost 4 bases; unmatched junction nucleotides: 5. CDR3 residues: CASSLVGTGRYEQYF. The DNA of the CDR3 is TGTGCCAGCAGCTTGGTTGGGACAGGGAGGTACGAGCAGTACTTC.

This chain connects TRBV5-1 to TRBJ2-5; D is uncertain. Per the germline V gene, CDR1 is SGHRS and CDR2 is YFSETQ. The CDR3 loop spans 12 amino acids. Trimming shortened V by 4 bases and J by 4 bases, and 8 bases separated the two germline ends. The CDR3 bases are TGCGCCAGCAGCCGCCGGAGAGAGACCCAGTACTTC. Translating it yields CASSRRRETQYF.

The genes are TRBV9 and TRBJ2-2, with 10 bases that match TRBD1. The V gene end was trimmed by 3 bases and the J gene end by 4 bases; junction bases not matched to a gene: 3. This CDR3 region has 15 residues. Per the germline V gene, CDR1 is SGDLS and CDR2 is YYNGEE. The CDR3 loop is CASSAGTGATGELFF. DNA for the CDR3: TGTGCCAGCAGCGCCGGGACAGGGGCCACCGGGGAGCTGTTTTTT.

In DNA form, the CDR3 reads TGCGCCAGCAGTTTCCGACAGGGAGTGGATACGCAGTATTTT. Its translation: CASSFRQGVDTQYF. The chain joins TRBV5-1 to TRBJ2-3; TRBD1 matches 7 bases. Losses at the gene ends were 5 bases for V and 6 bases for J; bases not matched to a gene: 9. The CDR3 covers 14 residues. The germline V gene has CDR1 SGHRS and CDR2 YFSETQ.

This chain joins TRBV9 and TRBJ2-5; TRBD2 matches 7 bases. V shed 3 bases and J 4 bases; nucleotides not matched to a gene: 6. This CDR3 region has 14 residues. Germline V gene sequence: CDR1 SGDLS, CDR2 YYNGEE. The CDR3 sequence: CASSAGLGRETQYF. The CDR3 DNA sequence: TGTGCCAGCAGCGCAGGACTAGGTCGAGAGACCCAGTACTTC. Drawing the rest from reference TRBV9 and TRBJ2-5, the complete variable domain is DSGVTQTPKHLITATGQRVTLRCSPRSGDLSVYWYQQSLDQGLQFLIQYYNGEERAKGNILERFSAQQFPDLHSELNLSSLELGDSALYFCASSAGLGRETQYFGPGTRLLVL.

The rearrangement joins TRBV18 to TRBJ2-3, with D tentatively TRBD1 (5 bases). CDR1 and CDR2 from the germline V gene are KGHSH and LQKENI. The length of the CDR3 is 14 residues. The V gene lost 3 bases and the J gene lost 2 bases, with 9 bases spanning the gap. The DNA for the CDR3 is TGTGCCAGCTCACCCGACAGCTACACAGATACGCAGTATTTT. Its protein product is CASSPDSYTDTQYF.

The V call is TRBV7-9, the J call TRBJ1-4; no clear D gene. The CDR3 runs to 13 residues. Germline CDR1 and CDR2: SEHNR and FQNEAQ (reference sequence). V gave up 3 bases and J gave up 8 bases, with 10 bases separating them. The CDR3 DNA reads TGTGCCAGCAGCTTGGATCTTCGGGAAAAACTGTTTTTT. It is translated as CASSLDLREKLFF.

This clone has just one count. The chain links TRBV27 to TRBJ1-2; D is perhaps TRBD1 (5 bases). Trimming shortened V by 5 bases and J by 3 bases, and 16 bases separated the two germline ends. This CDR3 is built from 15 residues. CDR1 MNHEY and CDR2 SMNVEV come from the germline V gene (reference sequence). CDR3 sequence: CASSHRAGHHYGYTF. CDR3 bases: TGTGCCAGCAGTCATCGAGCGGGGCACCACTATGGCTACACCTTC.

V usage is TRBV20-1 and J usage is TRBJ2-1; 14 positions agree with TRBD2. Germline lookup yields CDR1 DFQATT and CDR2 SNEGSKA (reference sequence). This CDR3 is 11 amino acids long. The CDR3 DNA reads TGCAGGGGACTAGCGGGGGCCCAGGGGTTCTTC. Its protein product is CRGLAGAQGFF.

The chain couples TRBV28 to TRBJ2-7; D unresolved. Germline CDR1 reads MDHEN; CDR2 reads SYDVKM. CDR3 size: 15 residues. V lost 4 bases, J lost 2 bases, and 15 bases lay in between. The CDR3 DNA follows: TGTGCCAGCAGTTCTGAACAGAATAGTCCCTACGAGCAGTACTTC. It specifies CASSSEQNSPYEQYF.

V and J are TRBV28 and TRBJ1-2; 10 bases are shared with TRBD1. The CDR3 is made up of 15 amino acids. With 4 bases clipped from V and 4 bases from J, the junction kept 6 bases outside the gene matches. CDR1 MDHEN and CDR2 SYDVKM come from the germline V gene. CDR3 region: CASSSGDRGGYGYTF. CDR3 in DNA: TGTGCCAGCAGTTCGGGGGACAGGGGAGGCTATGGCTACACCTTC.

The genes are TRBV10-2 and TRBJ1-4, with D possibly TRBD1 on 5 matching bases. The CDR3 consists of 16 residues. V was pared by 2 bases and J by 7 bases, with 17 bases between. The germline gives CDR1 WSHSY, CDR2 SAAADI. CDR3 amino acids: CASSELGRGYGEKLFF. Written as DNA, the CDR3 is TGCGCCAGCAGTGAGCTAGGGCGGGGGTATGGTGAAAAACTGTTTTTT.

The chain joins TRBV5-1 to TRBJ2-7; D may match TRBD1 or TRBD2 (5 bases each). The V end lost 0 bases, the J end lost 0 bases, and 10 bases lay between the germline ends. From germline, CDR1 is SGHRS and CDR2 YFSETQ. The CDR3 length is 15 residues. The CDR3 spells CASSLEAGTSYEQYF. The DNA for the CDR3 is TGCGCCAGCAGCTTGGAGGCAGGGACCTCCTACGAGCAGTACTTC.

This chain joins TRBV6-5 and TRBJ1-2; 10 bases are shared with TRBD1. Trimming cost V 7 bases and J 8 bases; bases outside gene matches: 13. Germline V gene lookup returns CDR1 MNHEY and CDR2 SVGAGI. The CDR3 has 15 residues. The CDR3 region has the DNA TGTGCCAGCAAGCTAATCGGACAGGGGGTGGGAGGCTACACCTTC. Translating gives CASKLIGQGVGGYTF.

The chain couples TRBV11-3 to TRBJ2-7; 11 positions agree with TRBD2. V lost 1 base and J lost 2; bases outside the gene matches: 10. In germline, CDR1 is SGHNT, CDR2 YENEEA. This CDR3 has 18 residues. Here the CDR3 reads CASSLVITPGLAAYEQYF. CDR3 DNA sequence: TGTGCCAGCAGCTTAGTCATTACCCCGGGACTAGCGGCCTACGAGCAGTACTTC.

This chain links TRBV6-6 with TRBJ1-2; D ambiguous. This CDR3 is 15 amino acids long. From germline, CDR1 is MNHNY and CDR2 SVGAGI (reference sequence). V was trimmed by 0 bases and J by 0 bases, leaving 8 bases between them. CDR3 nucleotides: TGTGCCAGCAGTTACTCGAGGGCAGCTAACTATGGCTACACCTTC. Its translation: CASSYSRAANYGYTF.

The chain combines TRBV15 with TRBJ1-4; D possibly corresponds to TRBD1 (5 bases). Per the germline V gene, CDR1 is LNHNV and CDR2 is YYDKDF (reference sequence). The CDR3 is 14 amino acids. Deletions cut 1 base from V and 4 bases from J, with 7 bases between. CDR3: CATSRAGNNEKLFF. In nucleotides, the CDR3 is TGTGCCACCAGCAGAGCAGGGAATAATGAAAAACTGTTTTTT. The variable domain in full, with the rest retrieved from reference TRBV15 and TRBJ1-4, is DAMVIQNPRYQVTQFGKPVTLSCSQTLNHNVMYWYQQKSSQAPKLLFHYYDKDFNNEADTPDNFQSRRPNTSFCFLDIRSPGLGDTAMYLCATSRAGNNEKLFFGSGTQLSVL.

This chain links TRBV30 with TRBJ1-5; the D gene is possibly TRBD1 (6 bases). Germline lookup yields CDR1 GTSNPN and CDR2 SVGIG (reference sequence). V lost 2 bases and J lost 3, with 14 bases in between. This CDR3 comprises 15 residues. This CDR3 reads CAWSPLTGHNQPQHF. The CDR3 region has the DNA TGTGCCTGGAGTCCTCTGACAGGCCACAATCAGCCCCAGCATTTT.

This clone was observed once. The chain couples TRBV4-3 to TRBJ2-3; perhaps TRBD2 as D (5 bases). The CDR3 has 16 residues. Germline V gene lookup returns CDR1 LGHNA and CDR2 YSLEER. Trimming removed 1 base from V and 0 bases from J, with 11 bases in between. The CDR3 DNA follows: TGCGCCAGCAGCCAAGGTATAGCGTCCAGCACAGATACGCAGTATTTT. Translating it yields CASSQGIASSTDTQYF.

The CDR3 reads CASSKSGIEKLFF. The DNA of the CDR3 is TGTGCCAGCAGTAAAAGCGGCATAGAAAAACTGTTTTTT. This chain connects TRBV7-8 to TRBJ1-4, with no clear D. The CDR3 is 13 amino acids. Trimming left V 6 bases short and J 8 bases short, with 13 bases between. Germline V gives CDR1 SGHVS, CDR2 FQNEAQ.

For the CDR3, the DNA is TGTGCCGGCAAACCGGGACAAGATTCACCCCTCCACTTT. As protein: CAGKPGQDSPLHF. This chain uses TRBV2 with TRBJ1-6; perhaps TRBD1 as D (6 bases). CDR1 is SNHLY and CDR2 is FYNNEI in the germline V gene. The V end was cut by 11 bases, the J end by 8 bases, with 16 bases between. The CDR3 contains 13 residues.

V usage is TRBV19 and J usage is TRBJ2-7, with D maybe TRBD2 (6 bases). CDR1 and CDR2 (germline): LNHDA, SQIVND (reference sequence). Trimming removed 8 bases from V and 9 bases from J, with 17 bases in between. This CDR3 contains 12 residues. In nucleotides, the CDR3 is TGTGCCAGTTTGGGGCCTTGGGGGGTGCAGTACTTC. This sequence encodes CASLGPWGVQYF.

The chain couples TRBV5-8 to TRBJ2-5, with TRBD2 identical over 15 bases. Germline V gene data show CDR1 as SGHTS and CDR2 as YDEGEE. The CDR3 spans 16 residues. J gave up 6 bases and V 4 bases, and 7 bases lay outside the gene matches. The CDR3 DNA is TGTGCCAGCAGCCGTCGGACTAGCGGGGGGGAAAAGACCCAGTACTTC. It is translated as CASSRRTSGGEKTQYF.

The chain uses TRBV11-3 and TRBJ2-5; D not certain. Trimming removed 3 bases at V and 2 bases at J, with 7 bases between. The germline V gene has CDR1 SGHNT and CDR2 YENEEA. This CDR3 spans 13 amino acids. CDR3 residues: CASSFSQQETQYF. CDR3 nucleotide sequence: TGTGCCAGCAGCTTTTCACAGCAAGAGACCCAGTACTTC.

The chain carries TRBV5-1 and TRBJ2-3, with 7 bases aligning to TRBD1. There are 13 residues in the CDR3. Germline CDR1 and CDR2: SGHRS and YFSETQ. After removal of 2 bases from V and 4 bases from J, the junction contained 1 base not matched to a gene. Here the CDR3 reads CASSFQGADTQYF. The CDR3 DNA reads TGCGCCAGCAGCTTCCAGGGGGCAGATACGCAGTATTTT.

The CDR3 DNA sequence: TGTGCCAGCAGTTTAGAGGGCCCAAATTCACCCCTCCACTTT. Translating gives CASSLEGPNSPLHF. The genes are TRBV27 and TRBJ1-6; D gene uncertain. Trimming cost V 2 bases and J 7 bases, with 9 bases left between them. The CDR3 contains 14 residues. Per germline, CDR1 MNHEY and CDR2 SMNVEV (reference sequence).

This sequence joins TRBV2 and TRBJ1-2; unclear D gene. CDR1 is SNHLY and CDR2 is FYNNEI in the germline V gene. V was shortened by 6 bases and J by 8 bases, with 22 bases between the two germline ends. The CDR3 runs 15 residues. The CDR3 nucleotides are TGTGCCAGCAGCGCGACTGCAATACGTAACGGGGGCTACACCTTC. Protein product: CASSATAIRNGGYTF.

This rearrangement joins TRBV5-4 to TRBJ2-1, with D maybe TRBD2 (5 bases). CDR1 and CDR2 (germline): SGHNT, YYREEE (reference sequence). CDR3 size: 15 residues. The V end was cut by 0 bases, the J end by 0 bases, with 7 bases between. In nucleotides, the CDR3 is TGTGCCAGCAGCTTGGCGGGGAGCTCCTACAATGAGCAGTTCTTC. Translation: CASSLAGSSYNEQFF.

The chain recombines TRBV5-1 with TRBJ2-7, with D unclear. CDR1 and CDR2 from the germline V gene are SGHRS and YFSETQ. The CDR3 is 14 residues long. V was shortened by 4 bases and J by 7 bases, with 18 bases between the two germline ends. The CDR3 protein is CASSETFLVGEQYF. The CDR3 coding sequence is TGCGCCAGCAGCGAAACCTTTTTGGTGGGGGAGCAGTACTTC. Variable domain in full (rest from reference TRBV5-1 and TRBJ2-7): KAGVTQTPRYLIKTRGQQVTLSCSPISGHRSVSWYQQTPGQGLQFLFEYFSETQRNKGNFPGRFSGRQFSNSRSEMNVSTLELGDSALYLCASSETFLVGEQYFGPGTRLTVT.

The chain has TRBV6-6 and TRBJ1-2; 7 positions agree with TRBD1. Germline CDR1 and CDR2: MNHNY and SVGAGI (reference sequence). Losses at the gene ends were 10 bases for V and 7 bases for J; bases not matched to a gene: 9. The CDR3 loop spans 12 amino acids. The CDR3 protein is CATTGEGGGYTF. Here the CDR3 DNA reads TGTGCCACCACAGGGGAAGGCGGTGGCTACACCTTC.